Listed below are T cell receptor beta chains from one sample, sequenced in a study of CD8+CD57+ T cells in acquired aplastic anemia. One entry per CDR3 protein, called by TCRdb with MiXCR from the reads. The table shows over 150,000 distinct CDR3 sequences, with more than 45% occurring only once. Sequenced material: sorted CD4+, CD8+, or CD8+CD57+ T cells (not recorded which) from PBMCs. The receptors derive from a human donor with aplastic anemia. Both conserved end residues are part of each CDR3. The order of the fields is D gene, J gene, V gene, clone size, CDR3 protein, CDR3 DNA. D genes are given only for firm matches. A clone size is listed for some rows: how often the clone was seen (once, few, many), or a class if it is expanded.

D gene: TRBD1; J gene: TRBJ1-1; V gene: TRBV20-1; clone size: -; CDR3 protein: CSADHRGEAFF; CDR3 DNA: TGCAGTGCTGACCACAGGGGAGAAGCTTTCTTT
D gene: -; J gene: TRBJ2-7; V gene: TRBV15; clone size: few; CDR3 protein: CATSRDRVGQREQYF; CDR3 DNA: TGTGCCACCAGCAGAGATCGGGTGGGCCAGAGGGAGCAGTACTTC
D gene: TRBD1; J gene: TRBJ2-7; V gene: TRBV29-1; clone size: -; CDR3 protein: CSVEDPYRGPSYEQYF; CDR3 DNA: TGCAGCGTTGAAGATCCGTACAGGGGGCCCTCCTACGAGCAGTACTTC
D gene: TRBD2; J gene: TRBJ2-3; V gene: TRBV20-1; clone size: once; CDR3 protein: CSARDSGGADTQYF; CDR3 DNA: TGCAGTGCTAGGGATAGCGGGGGGGCAGATACGCAGTATTTT
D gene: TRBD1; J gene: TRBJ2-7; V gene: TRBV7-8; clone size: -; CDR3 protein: CASSLGGRGLYEQYF; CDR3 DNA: TGTGCCAGCAGCTTAGGGGGCAGGGGGCTGTACGAGCAGTACTTC
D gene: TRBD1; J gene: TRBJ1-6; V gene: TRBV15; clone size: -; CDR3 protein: CATSRATGLGNSPLHF; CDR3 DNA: TGTGCCACCAGCAGAGCGACAGGGCTGGGTAATTCACCCCTCCACTTT
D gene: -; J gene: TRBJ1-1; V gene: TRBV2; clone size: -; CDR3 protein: CASSTGGIGRAFF; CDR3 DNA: TGTGCCAGTTCTACTGGGGGGATCGGAAGAGCTTTCTTT
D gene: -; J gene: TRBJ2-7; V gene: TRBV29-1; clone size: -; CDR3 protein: CSVLSAGLRGEQYF; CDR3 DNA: TGCAGCGTCCTAAGCGCAGGGTTGCGTGGCGAGCAGTACTTC
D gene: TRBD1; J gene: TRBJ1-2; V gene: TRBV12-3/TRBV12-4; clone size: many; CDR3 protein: CASSFERGQGYTF; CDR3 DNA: TGTGCCAGCAGTTTCGAAAGGGGGCAGGGCTACACCTTC
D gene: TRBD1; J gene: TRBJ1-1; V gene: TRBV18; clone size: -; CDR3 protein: CASSPRGQVGKNTEAFF; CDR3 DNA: TGTGCCAGCTCACCACGGGGACAGGTGGGTAAGAACACTGAAGCTTTCTTT
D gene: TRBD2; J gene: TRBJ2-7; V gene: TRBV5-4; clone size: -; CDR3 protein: CASSFSGTSGTGEQYF; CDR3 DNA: TGTGCCAGCAGCTTTTCCGGGACTAGCGGGACGGGGGAGCAGTACTTC
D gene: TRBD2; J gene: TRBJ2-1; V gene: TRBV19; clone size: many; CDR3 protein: CASSPSAGTSGNSQFF; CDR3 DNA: TGTGCCAGTAGCCCCTCCGCCGGGACTAGCGGGAATTCGCAGTTCTTC
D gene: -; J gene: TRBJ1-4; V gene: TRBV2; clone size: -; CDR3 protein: CASSDGTTNEKLFF; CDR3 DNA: TGTGCCAGCAGTGACGGGACAACTAATGAAAAACTGTTTTTT
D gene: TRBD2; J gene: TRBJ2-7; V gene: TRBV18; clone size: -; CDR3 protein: CASSPPTSGDREQYF; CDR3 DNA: TGTGCCAGCTCACCTCCCACTAGCGGGGACCGCGAGCAGTACTTC
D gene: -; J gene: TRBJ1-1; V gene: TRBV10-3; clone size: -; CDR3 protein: CAISDLDLTEAFF; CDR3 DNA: TGTGCCATCAGTGACCTTGATCTCACTGAAGCTTTCTTT
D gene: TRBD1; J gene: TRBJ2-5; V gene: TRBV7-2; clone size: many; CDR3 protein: CASGYRGRQETQYF; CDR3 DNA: TGTGCCAGCGGGTACAGGGGGCGCCAAGAGACCCAGTACTTC
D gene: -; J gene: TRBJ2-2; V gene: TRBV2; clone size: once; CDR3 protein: CASNWNTGELFF; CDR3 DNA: TGTGCCAGCAATTGGAACACCGGGGAGCTGTTTTTT
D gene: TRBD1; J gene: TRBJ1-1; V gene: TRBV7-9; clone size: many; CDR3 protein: CASSFVGTGVLTFF; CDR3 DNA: TGTGCCAGCAGCTTCGTCGGGACAGGTGTTCTGACTTTCTTT
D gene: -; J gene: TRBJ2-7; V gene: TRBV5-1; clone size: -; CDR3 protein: CASSFQGYEQYF; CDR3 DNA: TGCGCCAGCAGCTTTCAGGGATACGAGCAGTACTTC
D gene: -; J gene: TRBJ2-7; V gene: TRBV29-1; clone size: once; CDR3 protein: CSVGHWGEQYF; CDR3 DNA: TGCAGCGTTGGACATTGGGGCGAGCAGTACTTC
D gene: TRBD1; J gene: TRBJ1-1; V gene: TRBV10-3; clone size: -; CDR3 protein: CASSDLTGGEAFF; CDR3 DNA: TGTGCCAGCAGTGATTTGACAGGGGGCGAAGCTTTCTTT
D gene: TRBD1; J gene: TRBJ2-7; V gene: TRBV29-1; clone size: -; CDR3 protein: CSAGDRVTYEQYF; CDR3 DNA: TGCAGCGCTGGGGACAGGGTTACCTACGAGCAGTACTTC
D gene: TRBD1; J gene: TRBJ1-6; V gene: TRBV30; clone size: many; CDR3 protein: CAWSAMGQGDSPLHF; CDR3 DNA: TGTGCCTGGAGTGCCATGGGACAGGGAGATTCACCCCTCCACTTT
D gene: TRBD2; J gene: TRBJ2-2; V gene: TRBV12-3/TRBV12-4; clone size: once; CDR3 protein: CATQKLAVNTGELFF; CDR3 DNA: TGTGCCACCCAAAAACTAGCGGTAAACACCGGGGAGCTGTTTTTT
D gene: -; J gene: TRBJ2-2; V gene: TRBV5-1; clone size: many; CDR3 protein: CASSLAGGELFF; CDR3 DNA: TGCGCCAGCAGCTTGGCCGGGGGGGAGCTGTTTTTT
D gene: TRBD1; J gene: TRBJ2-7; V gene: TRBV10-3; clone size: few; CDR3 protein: CAISESGTGTYF; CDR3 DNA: TGTGCCATCAGTGAGTCAGGGACAGGCACGTACTTC
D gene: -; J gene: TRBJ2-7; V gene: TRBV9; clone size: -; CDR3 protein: CASSVGSSSSYEQYF; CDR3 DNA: TGTGCCAGCAGCGTAGGCAGCTCGAGCTCCTACGAGCAGTACTTC
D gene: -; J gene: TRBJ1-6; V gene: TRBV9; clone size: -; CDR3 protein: CASSVAGYSPLHF; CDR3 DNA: TGTGCCAGCAGCGTGGCAGGGTACTCACCCCTCCACTTT
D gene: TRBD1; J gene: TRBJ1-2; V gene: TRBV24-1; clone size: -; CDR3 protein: CATSITGQGACGYTF; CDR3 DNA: TGTGCCACCAGTATCACGGGACAGGGGGCTTGTGGCTACACCTTC
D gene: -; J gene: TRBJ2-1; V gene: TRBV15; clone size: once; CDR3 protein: CATSRDRASYNEQFF; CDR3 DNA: TGTGCCACCAGCAGAGATAGGGCGAGCTACAATGAGCAGTTCTTC
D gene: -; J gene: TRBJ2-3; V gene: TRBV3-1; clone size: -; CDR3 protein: CASSQVGQFSTDTQYF; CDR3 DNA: TGTGCCAGCAGCCAAGTGGGGCAGTTTAGCACAGATACGCAGTATTTT
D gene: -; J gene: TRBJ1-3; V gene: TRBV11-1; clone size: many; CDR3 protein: CASSFQTGAGRAGNTIYF; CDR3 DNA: TGTGCCAGCAGCTTCCAGACGGGTGCGGGAAGGGCTGGAAACACCATATATTTT
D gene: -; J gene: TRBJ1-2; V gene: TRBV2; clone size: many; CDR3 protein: CASSDRVYGYTF; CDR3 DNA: TGTGCCAGCAGTGACAGGGTCTATGGCTACACCTTC
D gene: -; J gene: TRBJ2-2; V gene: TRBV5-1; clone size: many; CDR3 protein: CASSLVQGLNTGELFF; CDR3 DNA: TGCGCCAGCAGCTTGGTTCAGGGCTTAAACACCGGGGAGCTGTTTTTT
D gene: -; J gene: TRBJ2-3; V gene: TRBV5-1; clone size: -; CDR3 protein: CASSLARGGTDTQYF; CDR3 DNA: TGCGCCAGCAGCTTGGCCAGGGGAGGCACAGATACGCAGTATTTT
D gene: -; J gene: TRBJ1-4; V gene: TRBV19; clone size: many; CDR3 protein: CASSAGTRDLEKLFF; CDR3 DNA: TGTGCCAGTAGTGCAGGGACACGCGACCTTGAAAAACTGTTTTTT
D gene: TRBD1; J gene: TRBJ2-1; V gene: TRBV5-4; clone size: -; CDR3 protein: CASSLGTGINEQFF; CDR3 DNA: TGTGCCAGCAGCTTGGGGACAGGGATCAATGAGCAGTTCTTC
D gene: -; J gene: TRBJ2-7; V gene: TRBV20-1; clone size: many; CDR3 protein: CSARPDDYEQYF; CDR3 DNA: TGCAGTGCTAGACCGGATGACTACGAGCAGTACTTC
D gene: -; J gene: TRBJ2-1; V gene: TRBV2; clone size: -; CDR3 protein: CASSEEIVDEQFF; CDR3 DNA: TGTGCCAGCAGTGAAGAGATAGTGGATGAGCAGTTCTTC
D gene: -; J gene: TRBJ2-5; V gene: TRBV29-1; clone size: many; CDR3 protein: CSVEGAASRGETQYF; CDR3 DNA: TGCAGCGTTGAAGGTGCGGCCTCCAGGGGCGAGACCCAGTACTTC
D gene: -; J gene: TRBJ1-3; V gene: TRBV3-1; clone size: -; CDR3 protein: CASSFNRASGNTIYF; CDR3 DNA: TGTGCCAGCAGCTTTAACAGGGCTTCTGGAAACACCATATATTTT
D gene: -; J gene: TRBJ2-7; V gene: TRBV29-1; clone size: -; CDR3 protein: CSVTISYEQYF; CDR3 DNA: TGCAGCGTTACAATCTCCTACGAGCAGTACTTC
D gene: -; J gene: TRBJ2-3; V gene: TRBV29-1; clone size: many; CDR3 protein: CSVDKGHTDTQYF; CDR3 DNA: TGCAGCGTTGATAAGGGCCACACAGATACGCAGTATTTT
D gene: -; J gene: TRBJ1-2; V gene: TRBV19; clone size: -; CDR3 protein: CASSIVEQTSYTF; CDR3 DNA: TGTGCCAGTAGTATAGTGGAACAAACGAGCTACACCTTC
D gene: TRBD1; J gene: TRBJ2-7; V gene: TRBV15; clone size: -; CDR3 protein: CATSSRDRSYEQYF; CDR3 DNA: TGTGCCACCAGCTCCCGGGACAGGTCCTACGAGCAGTACTTC
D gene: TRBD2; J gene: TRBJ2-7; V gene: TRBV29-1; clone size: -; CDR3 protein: CSAQRGLNWEQYF; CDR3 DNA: TGCAGCGCACAGCGGGGGTTAAATTGGGAGCAGTACTTC
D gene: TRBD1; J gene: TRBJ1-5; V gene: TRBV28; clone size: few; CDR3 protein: CASSQMGQLNQPQHF; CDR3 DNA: TGTGCCAGCAGTCAAATGGGACAGCTTAATCAGCCCCAGCATTTT
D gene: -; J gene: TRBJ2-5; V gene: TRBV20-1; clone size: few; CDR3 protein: CSASQRIFDETQYF; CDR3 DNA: TGCAGTGCTTCCCAGCGGATCTTCGACGAGACCCAGTACTTC
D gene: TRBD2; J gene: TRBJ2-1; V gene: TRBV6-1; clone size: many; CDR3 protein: CASSRAGVYNEQFF; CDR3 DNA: TGTGCCAGCTCACGAGCGGGGGTCTACAATGAGCAGTTCTTC